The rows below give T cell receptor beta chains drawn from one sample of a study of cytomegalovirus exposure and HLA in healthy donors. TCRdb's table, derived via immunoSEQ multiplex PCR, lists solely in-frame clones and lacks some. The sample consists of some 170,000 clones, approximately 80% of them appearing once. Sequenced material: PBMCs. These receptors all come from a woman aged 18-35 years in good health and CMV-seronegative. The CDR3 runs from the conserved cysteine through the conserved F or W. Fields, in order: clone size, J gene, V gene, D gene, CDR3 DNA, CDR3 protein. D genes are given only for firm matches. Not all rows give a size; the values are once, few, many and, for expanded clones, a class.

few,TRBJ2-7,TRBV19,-,TGTGCCAGTAGCGCACTCAGGGGGGTCGGCGAGCAGTACTTC,CASSALRGVGEQYF
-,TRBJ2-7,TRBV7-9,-,TGTGCCAGCAGCCCCGGAGGCTACGAGCAGTACTTC,CASSPGGYEQYF
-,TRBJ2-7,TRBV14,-,TGTGCCAGCAGCCCAGGACACTTCTCCTACGAGCAGTACTTC,CASSPGHFSYEQYF
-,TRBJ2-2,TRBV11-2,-,TGTGCCAGCAGCCGAGGCGGGGCAGGGTGGACCGGGGAGCTGTTTTTT,CASSRGGAGWTGELFF
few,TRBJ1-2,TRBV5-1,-,TGCGCCAGCAGCTTGGCTGGGACAACCGGCTACACCTTC,CASSLAGTTGYTF
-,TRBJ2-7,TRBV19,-,TGTGCCAGTAATCTCCGGGGGGGACAGGGAAACGAGCAGTACTTC,CASNLRGGQGNEQYF
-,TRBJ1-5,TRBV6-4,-,TGTGCCAGCAGTGTAACGCAGGGGAATCAGCCCCAGCATTTT,CASSVTQGNQPQHF
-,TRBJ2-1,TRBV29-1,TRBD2,TGCAGCGTTGAAGATCTGGGACTAGCGGACCCGGCATACGTGCAGTTCTTC,CSVEDLGLADPAYVQFF
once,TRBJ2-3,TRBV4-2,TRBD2,TGTGCCAGCAGCCAAGATGTGGCGCGCGGGGGGGATGGAGATACGCAGTATTTT,CASSQDVARGGDGDTQYF
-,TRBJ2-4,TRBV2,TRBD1,TGTGCCAGCAGGGGACAGGGAGAAAACATTCAGTACTTC,CASRGQGENIQYF
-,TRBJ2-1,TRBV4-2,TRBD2,TGTGCCAGCAGCCACTCGGCGGCTAGCGGGGGGCGGGAGCAGTTCTTC,CASSHSAASGGREQFF
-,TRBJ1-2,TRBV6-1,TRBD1,TGTGCCAGCAGTGGCGGGATCGACAGGGTCTATGGCTACACCTTC,CASSGGIDRVYGYTF
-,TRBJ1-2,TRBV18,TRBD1,TGTGCCAGCTCACCACCCGGGACAGGGGGAGGCTACACCTTC,CASSPPGTGGGYTF
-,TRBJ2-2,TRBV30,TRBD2,TGTGCCTGGACTAGCGGGAGGCCGTATACCGGGGAGCTGTTTTTT,CAWTSGRPYTGELFF
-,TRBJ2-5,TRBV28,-,TGTGCCAGCAGTTTCCTCGGACGGACAAAGACCCAAGAGACCCAGTACTTC,CASSFLGRTKTQETQYF
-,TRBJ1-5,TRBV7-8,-,TGTGCCAGCAGCTTATCACAGGGATTCAATCAGCCCCAGCATTTT,CASSLSQGFNQPQHF
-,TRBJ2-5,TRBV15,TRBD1,TGTGCCACCAGCAGAAATAAAGGGACAGGGCCTGAGACCCAGTACTTC,CATSRNKGTGPETQYF
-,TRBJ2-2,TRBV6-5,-,TGTGCCAGCAGTTACTCGGGAGTCTCTACCGGGGAGCTGTTTTTT,CASSYSGVSTGELFF
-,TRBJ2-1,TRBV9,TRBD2,TGTGCCAGCAGCGTATCCCGGGGGGGGCCCGATGAGCAGTTCTTC,CASSVSRGGPDEQFF
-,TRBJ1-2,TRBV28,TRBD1,TGTGCCAGCAGTTTACGCTACAGGGGGAGCAGGGGCTACACCTTC,CASSLRYRGSRGYTF
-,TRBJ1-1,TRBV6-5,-,TGTGCCAGCAGTTACAATCAGGGCACTGAAGCTTTCTTT,CASSYNQGTEAFF
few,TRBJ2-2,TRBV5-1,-,TGCGCCAGCAGCTCCGGACACACGAACACCGGGGAGCTGTTTTTT,CASSSGHTNTGELFF
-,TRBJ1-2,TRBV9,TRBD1,TGTGCCAGCAGCGGGGGGACAGGGGAAGGTGGCTACACCTTC,CASSGGTGEGGYTF
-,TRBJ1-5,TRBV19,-,TGTGCCAGTAGTATACAGGCTTATAGCAATCAGCCCCAGCATTTT,CASSIQAYSNQPQHF
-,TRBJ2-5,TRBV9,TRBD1,TGTGCCAGCAGCGTAGAAGGACAGGGAAACTGGGAGACCCAGTACTTC,CASSVEGQGNWETQYF
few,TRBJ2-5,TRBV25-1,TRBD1,TGTGCCAGCAGTGCCTACAGGGGATCATTGGAGACCCAGTACTTC,CASSAYRGSLETQYF
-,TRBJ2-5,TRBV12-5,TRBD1,TGTGCTAGTGGTTTGGTACGAGGGACAGGGTTTGTTATTGGGGAGACCCAGTACTTC,CASGLVRGTGFVIGETQYF
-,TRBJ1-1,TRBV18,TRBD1,TGTGCCAGCTCACCACTACGACAGGGGGTAGGGATGAACACTGAAGCTTTCTTT,CASSPLRQGVGMNTEAFF
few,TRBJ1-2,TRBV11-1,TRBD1,TGTGCCAGCAGCATCCGACAGGGTTCTTCCTATGGCTACACCTTC,CASSIRQGSSYGYTF
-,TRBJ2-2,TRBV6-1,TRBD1,TGTGCCAGCAGTGCTTCGGGACAGGGGAACACCGGGGAGCTGTTTTTT,CASSASGQGNTGELFF
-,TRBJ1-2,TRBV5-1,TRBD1,TGCGCCAGCAGCCCAGGACAGGGAAACTATGGCTACACCTTC,CASSPGQGNYGYTF
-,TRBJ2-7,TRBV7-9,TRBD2,TGTGCCAGCAGCTCGCGGGGTGGGGCTAGCGGGACTTACGAGCAGTACTTC,CASSSRGGASGTYEQYF
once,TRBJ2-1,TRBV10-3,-,TGTGCCACCAGGAGGGACAATGAGCAGTTCTTC,CATRRDNEQFF
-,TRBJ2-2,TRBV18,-,TGTGCCAGCTCTCCGGGAGCGTCCACCGGGGAGCTGTTTTTT,CASSPGASTGELFF
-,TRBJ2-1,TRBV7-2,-,TGTGCCAGCAGCTTAGGAACAGGCCGCGCGGAGCAGTTCTTC,CASSLGTGRAEQFF
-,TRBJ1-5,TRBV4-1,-,TGCGCCAGCAGCCACCCCGGGGGAGTTAGCAATCAGCCCCAGCATTTT,CASSHPGGVSNQPQHF
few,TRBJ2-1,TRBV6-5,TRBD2,TGTGCCAGCAGTTACTCCGGACTAGCAAATGAGCAGTTCTTC,CASSYSGLANEQFF
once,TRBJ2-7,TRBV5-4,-,TGTGCCAGCAGCTCGCAGGGCTCCGAGCAGTACTTC,CASSSQGSEQYF
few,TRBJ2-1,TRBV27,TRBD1,TGTGCCAGCAGTTTAGACAGGGGTCGGGGTGAGCAGTTCTTC,CASSLDRGRGEQFF
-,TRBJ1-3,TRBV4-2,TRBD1,TGTGCCAGCAGCCAACAGGGGGCAGCCGGAAACACCATATATTTT,CASSQQGAAGNTIYF
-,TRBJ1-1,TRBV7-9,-,TGTTCCAGCAGCTTAGGTATCGAAGCTTTCTTT,CSSSLGIEAFF
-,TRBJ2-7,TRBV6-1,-,TGTGCCAGCAGTGAATACGGAGTCGAGCAGTACTTC,CASSEYGVEQYF
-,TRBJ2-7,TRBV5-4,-,TGTGCCAGCAGCCCAACCGGGACTCTTCCCTACGAGCAGTACTTC,CASSPTGTLPYEQYF
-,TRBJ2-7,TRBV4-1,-,TGCGCCAGCACCCACTCGGCTGAGGCCTCCTACGAGCAGTACTTC,CASTHSAEASYEQYF
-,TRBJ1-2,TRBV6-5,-,TGTGCCAGCAAAGGGACATCCGGCTATGGCTACACCTTC,CASKGTSGYGYTF
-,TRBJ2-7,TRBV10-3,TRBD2,TGTGCCATCAGTGAGTCGGCTAGCGGGGCCTACGAGCAGTACTTC,CAISESASGAYEQYF
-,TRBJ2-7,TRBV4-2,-,TGTGCCAGCAGCCAAGATCCGGGTGTGGACTACGAGCAGTACTTC,CASSQDPGVDYEQYF
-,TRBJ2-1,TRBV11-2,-,TGTGCCAGCAGCTTTTTTCAAATGTTAGCGGCTAACAATGAGCAGTTCTTC,CASSFFQMLAANNEQFF
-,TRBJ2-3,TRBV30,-,TGTGCCTGGAGTGTATCTGGCCTAGGTGCAGATACGCAGTATTTT,CAWSVSGLGADTQYF
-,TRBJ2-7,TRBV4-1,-,TGCGCCAGCAGCCAAGGGGGCAGGGGAGTCCTCGAGCAGTACTTC,CASSQGGRGVLEQYF
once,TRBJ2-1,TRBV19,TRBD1,TGTGCCAGTAGTCCGACGACAGGGGTGAGATATGAGCAGTTCTTC,CASSPTTGVRYEQFF
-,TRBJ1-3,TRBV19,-,TGTGCCAGCACCCAGGGGCATTCTGGAAACACCATATATTTT,CASTQGHSGNTIYF
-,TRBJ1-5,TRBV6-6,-,TGTGCCAGCGCGACGGTAGGGACTTATCAGCCCCAGCATTTT,CASATVGTYQPQHF
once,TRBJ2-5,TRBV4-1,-,TGCGCCAGCAGCATAGCGGTTCCAGAGACCCAGTACTTC,CASSIAVPETQYF
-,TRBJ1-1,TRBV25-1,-,TGTGCCAGCAGTGGAGATTTTGACGGAGCCGGTGGTGAAGCTTTCTTT,CASSGDFDGAGGEAFF
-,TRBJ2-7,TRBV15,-,TGTGCCACCAGCAGGGGGTGGGTAGACTCGGGATACGAGCAGTACTTC,CATSRGWVDSGYEQYF
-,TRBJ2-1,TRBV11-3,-,TGTGCCAGCAGCTTAGATCGGTTGTTTAGGGCGGGCAATGAGCAGTTCTTC,CASSLDRLFRAGNEQFF